This T cell receptor beta chain was retrieved from a study of blood T cell repertoires in COVID-19. The wider study: Acute-phase and convalescent COVID-19 samples originated in the United States, Italy and Spain. The cDNA or gDNA used as material had been derived from T cells, B-cell-depleted T cells, or PBMCs.

Methods used by the authors: Quantification of nucleated cells was approximated via reference gene primer amplification. Profiling relied on immunoSEQ multiplex PCR, and the TCRdb table lists in-frame clones only, not all of them. V and J calls and clone size follow that table, whereas D and trimming were derived from the DNA. The sample holds more than 95,000 clones, approximately 90% seen once. Germline V gives CDR1 MDHEN, CDR2 SYDVKM. This CDR3 is built from 14 residues. Trimming shortened V by 2 bases and J by 6 bases, and 13 bases separated the two germline ends. The chain combines TRBV28 with TRBJ1-1; possible D gene TRBD1, 5 bases. The sequenced material came from peripheral blood. This sequence originates from a woman of 80 years or more with acute or convalescent COVID-19. The CDR3 sequence: CASSLGGVKAEAFF. For the CDR3, the DNA is TGTGCCAGCAGTTTAGGGGGGGTTAAGGCTGAAGCTTTCTTT. The complete variable domain, with remaining parts taken from reference TRBV28 and TRBJ1-1, reads DVKVTQSSRYLVKRTGEKVFLECVQDMDHENMFWYRQDPGLGLRLIYFSYDVKMKEKGDIPEGYSVSREKKERFSLILESASTNQTSMYLCASSLGGVKAEAFFGQGTRLTVV.